The T cell receptor (beta chain) under discussion was sequenced for a study of response to subunit inactivated influenza vaccine. The germline V gene has CDR1 SEHNR and CDR2 FQNEAQ (reference sequence). The CDR3 loop spans 12 amino acids. Trimming removed 6 bases from V and 4 bases from J, with 10 bases in between. TCRdb re-called the RT-PCR reads through MiXCR, storing one row per CDR3 protein. Among about 190,000 distinct CDR3 sequences listed, approximately 15% were seen once. This clonotype occurred many times. Its antigen remains unknown. Overall study results and limits: The authors suggested that every seasonal influenza vaccination recruits few new T cells.

Sequencing used CD8+ T cells sorted from PBMCs, obtained 4 to 6 days after vaccination. This receptor was identified in a man aged 45-65 years who received an inactivated influenza vaccine. The J gene is TRBJ2-7, the V gene TRBV7-9, with D tentatively TRBD1 (6 bases). This CDR3 reads CASSYREYEQYF. CDR3 sequence (DNA): TGTGCCAGCAGTTACAGGGAGTACGAGCAGTACTTC.